Listed here is a single T cell receptor beta chain. Its antigen is currently unknown. The table came from immunoSEQ multiplex PCR; TCRdb's copy has only in-frame clones and leaves some out. In the table there are about 70,000 clones, about 86% of which are singletons. The data derive from a study of T cells in localized non-small cell lung cancer. Study outcomes and limitations: Adjacent lung was found to contain a median about 60 of the top 100 tumor clones. Compared with tumor, uninvolved adjacent lung displayed greater T cell clonality, ranking highest overall.

Trimming stripped 1 base from V and 1 base from J, with 8 bases between. The CDR3 has 14 amino acids. Per the germline V gene, CDR1 is SGHTS and CDR2 is YDEGEE. The sequence came from a male donor aged 60 or older with stage III squamous cell lung carcinoma. The specimen was peripheral blood, collected before any cancer treatment. The rearrangement joins TRBV5-8 to TRBJ1-1; unclear D gene. CDR3 loop: CASSLKWENTEAFF. The CDR3 bases are TGTGCCAGCAGCTTGAAGTGGGAGAACACTGAAGCTTTCTTT.